Each of the 7 T cell receptor beta chains below was sequenced from the same sample in a study of identical twins. TCRdb fed the 5' RACE reads into MiXCR, producing one record per CDR3 protein. The table shows roughly 540,000 distinct CDR3 sequences, with approximately 22% occurring only once. In addition, the sample was reused for a study of T cells expressing NK-cell markers.

Source material: CD4+ T cells sorted from blood. All receptors derive from a woman aged 18-29 years in good health.

The chain is built from TRBV5-6 and TRBJ1-2; D remains ambiguous. The ends were cut back, 1 base at V and 8 bases at J, with 21 bases in the middle. The germline CDR1 and CDR2 sequences are SGHDT and YYEEEE. The CDR3 runs to 16 residues. Written as DNA, the CDR3 is TGTGCCAGCAGCTTGTTCACTGTCAGGCTCACCGTCGGCTACACCTTC. Translation: CASSLFTVRLTVGYTF.

This clonotype was picked up one time. V gene TRBV15 combines with J gene TRBJ1-1, with TRBD1 matching 7 bases. V shed 9 bases and J 1 base; nucleotides not matched to a gene: 14. CDR1 LNHNV and CDR2 YYDKDF come from the germline V gene (reference sequence). This CDR3 contains 16 residues. The chain's CDR3 is CATSRGRSRGNTEAFF. The CDR3 DNA follows: TGTGCCACGTCAAGGGGGCGCAGCCGTGGGAACACTGAAGCTTTCTTT.

The genes are TRBV6-1 and TRBJ2-6; D gene ambiguous. This CDR3 contains 16 residues. Germline CDR1 is MNHNS and CDR2 is SASEGT. Trimming stripped 4 bases from V and 0 bases from J, with 10 bases between. CDR3 in DNA: TGTGCCAGCAGTGTCCTGGCGAGCTCTGGGGCCAACGTCCTGACTTTC. Its translation is CASSVLASSGANVLTF.

The chain has TRBV6-1 and TRBJ1-2; D perhaps matches TRBD1 (5 bases). Trimming removed 8 bases at V and 8 bases at J, with 18 bases between. This CDR3 has 13 amino acids. CDR1 and CDR2 from the germline V gene are MNHNS and SASEGT. CDR3: CASWGLRGDGYTF. In nucleotides, the CDR3 is TGTGCCAGCTGGGGCCTAAGGGGCGACGGCTACACCTTC.

This clonotype turned up a few times. The gene calls are TRBV6-1 and TRBJ2-1; 7 bases are a match to TRBD1. Trimming took 7 bases from V and 7 from J; bases not matched to a gene: 10. This CDR3 has 14 amino acids. Germline V lookup: CDR1 MNHNS, CDR2 SASEGT. The CDR3 bases are TGTGCCAGCAATATATACAGGGGCGATAATGAGCAGTTCTTC. Translating gives CASNIYRGDNEQFF.

This clonotype was seen more than once but under ten times. This chain links TRBV6-5 with TRBJ1-2; possible D gene TRBD1, 6 bases. The CDR3 consists of 16 residues. Germline loops: CDR1 MNHEY, CDR2 SVGAGI. Between the trimmed V and J ends, which lost 2 bases and 6 bases, there was a span of 19 bases. In DNA, the CDR3 is TGTGCCAGCAGTTACAATCCGGTTACACAGGGCCATGGCTACACCTTC. As protein: CASSYNPVTQGHGYTF.

The chain combines TRBV6-1 with TRBJ2-7, with D perhaps TRBD2 (5 bases). The CDR3 runs 14 residues. The V and J ends lost 10 bases and 0 bases respectively, with 16 bases between them. Per germline, CDR1 MNHNS and CDR2 SASEGT. This CDR3 reads CATVGSGSSYEQYF. The CDR3 nucleotides are TGTGCCACCGTGGGGTCGGGGAGCTCCTACGAGCAGTACTTC.